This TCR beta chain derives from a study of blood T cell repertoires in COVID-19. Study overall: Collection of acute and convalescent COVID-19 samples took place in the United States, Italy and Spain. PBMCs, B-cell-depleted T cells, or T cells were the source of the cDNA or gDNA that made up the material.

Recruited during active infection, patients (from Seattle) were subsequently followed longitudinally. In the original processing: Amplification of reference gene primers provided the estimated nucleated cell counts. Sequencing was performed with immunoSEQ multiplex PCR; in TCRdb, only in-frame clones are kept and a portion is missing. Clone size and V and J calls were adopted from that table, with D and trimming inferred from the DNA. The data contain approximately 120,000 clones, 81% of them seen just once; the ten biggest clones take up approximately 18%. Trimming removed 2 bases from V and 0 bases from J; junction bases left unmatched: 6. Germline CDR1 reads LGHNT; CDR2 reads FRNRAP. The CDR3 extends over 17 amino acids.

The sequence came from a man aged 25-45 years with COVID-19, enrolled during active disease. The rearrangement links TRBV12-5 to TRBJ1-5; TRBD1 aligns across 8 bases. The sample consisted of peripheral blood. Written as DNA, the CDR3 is TGTGCTAGTGGTTTGTGGGGACAGGCGTATAGCAATCAGCCCCAGCATTTT. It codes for CASGLWGQAYSNQPQHF. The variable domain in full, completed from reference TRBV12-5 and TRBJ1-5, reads DARVTQTPRHKVTEMGQEVTMRCQPILGHNTVFWYRQTMMQGLELLAYFRNRAPLDDSGMPKDRFSAEMPDATLATLKIQPSEPRDSAVYFCASGLWGQAYSNQPQHFGDGTRLSIL.